The present T cell receptor (beta chain) was sequenced within a study of blood T cell repertoires in COVID-19. The wider study: Acute and convalescent COVID-19 samples came from the United States, Italy and Spain. Sample material is recorded as cDNA or gDNA derived from T cells, B-cell-depleted T cells, or PBMCs.

Per the original data handling: Nucleated cell number was recorded as an estimate derived from reference gene primer amplification. Here immunoSEQ multiplex PCR was the method, and the copy in TCRdb shows in-frame clones only, minus some. V, J and clone size are taken as reported in that table, and D and trimming were inferred from the DNA itself. In the table there are roughly 150,000 clones, roughly 84% of which are singletons. Germline lookup yields CDR1 SGHRS and CDR2 YFSETQ. Deletions cut 1 base from V and 2 bases from J, with 9 bases between. CDR3 length equals 14 residues. This clone was found once.

V and J are TRBV5-1 and TRBJ1-1; D is perhaps TRBD1 (5 bases). The receptor comes from a woman aged 50 to 60 in a cohort sampled during active or convalescent COVID-19. The sequencing sample was made of peripheral blood. The CDR3 region is CASSLSGDNTEAFF. The CDR3 nucleotides are TGCGCCAGCAGCTTGTCGGGGGATAACACTGAAGCTTTCTTT.